Sequencing of this TCR beta chain was carried out in a study of T cells expressing NK-cell markers. Study as a whole: Out of eight donors sequenced, seven tested HCMV-seropositive and the remaining one seronegative. Findings and limits, study-wide: Over 5 donors carried dominant NKG2C+ clonotypes that made up roughly 1.0-7.0% of their CD8+ T cells.

TCRdb processed the 5' RACE reads again and assigns one entry to each CDR3 protein, with no DNA. The clone table shows 500,000 to 700,000 distinct CDR3 sequences, with the ten largest holding about 3.6%. Concerning this clonotype itself: Its antigen remains unknown.

The CDR3 loop spans 16 amino acids. Germline-derived CDR1 and CDR2 are SQVTM and ANQGSEA. This chain links TRBV29-1 with TRBJ2-1; absent DNA, TCRdb's TRBD2 call cannot be checked. Sequenced sample: blood T cells: a sorted CD56 or NKG2C T cell subset, CD4+ or CD8+ T cells, or bulk PBMC T cells (not recorded which). This TCR was sampled from a man between 18 and 35 years old in good health. This CDR3 is CSVVSTSGRSYNEQFF.